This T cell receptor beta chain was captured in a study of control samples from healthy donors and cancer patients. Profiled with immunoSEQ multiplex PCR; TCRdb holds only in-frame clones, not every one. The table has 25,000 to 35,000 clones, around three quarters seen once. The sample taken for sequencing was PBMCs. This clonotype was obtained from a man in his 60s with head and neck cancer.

This CDR3 reads CASSEAKTSGIRDTQYF. The DNA of the CDR3 is TGTGCCAGCAGTGAAGCGAAGACTAGCGGGATTAGAGATACGCAGTATTTT. The V and J genes are TRBV2 and TRBJ2-3; 11 bases align to TRBD2. The V gene's germline CDR1 is SNHLY and CDR2 FYNNEI. The CDR3 spans 17 residues. V lost 0 bases and J lost 5; bases outside the gene matches: 7.